The 19 T cell receptor beta chains listed next were all sequenced from one sample in a study of blood T cell repertoires in COVID-19 (dated by TCRdb to about 2020). Libraries were built with the immunoSEQ multiplex PCR assay. The clones in this table, taken by TCRdb from immuneACCESS, are in-frame only. Not every clone is retained; where verified, under half of the shortfall comes from an unresolved V gene, and the cause of the rest is unknown. The sample includes around 83,000 clones, with around 88% observed a single time. Of the sample, 14% is held by the ten largest clones. The specimen was peripheral blood. These receptors came from a man in his 70s with active or convalescent COVID-19.

This clone has only one observation. V usage is TRBV20-1 and J usage is TRBJ1-1; TRBD1 might be the D (6 bases). The CDR3 extends over 11 amino acids. Germline V CDR1 and CDR2: DFQATT, SNEGSKA (reference sequence). Trimming stripped 5 bases from V and 5 bases from J, with 9 bases between. The DNA of the CDR3 is TGCAGTGCTCCGGACAGAACTGAAGCTTTCTTT. Encoded protein: CSAPDRTEAFF.

The rearrangement links TRBV27 to TRBJ1-4; 8 bases line up with TRBD1. Germline V gives CDR1 MNHEY, CDR2 SMNVEV (reference sequence). V lost 8 bases, J lost 7 bases, and 6 bases stayed unmatched. The CDR3 runs 13 residues. Written as DNA, the CDR3 is TGTGCCAGCGGCTCGCAGGGGGCTGAAAAACTGTTTTTT. It yields the protein CASGSQGAEKLFF.

V usage is TRBV28 and J usage is TRBJ1-2; 8 nucleotides align to TRBD1. The germline gives CDR1 MDHEN, CDR2 SYDVKM. The ends lost 4 bases at V and 11 bases at J; junction bases unmatched: 9. CDR3 length: 13 amino acids. Written as DNA, the CDR3 is TGTGCCAGCAGTTCGGGACAGGCTTTGAGATACACCTTC. Amino acid sequence: CASSSGQALRYTF.

The rearrangement joins TRBV25-1 to TRBJ1-2; 12 nucleotides match TRBD1. J lost 5 bases, V lost 7 bases, and 14 bases had no gene match. This CDR3 has 17 amino acids. In germline, CDR1 is MGHDK, CDR2 SYGVNS. For the CDR3, the DNA is TGTGCCAGCACACCCTCCGGGACAGGGGGCAGAAGGTATGGCTACACCTTC. It codes for CASTPSGTGGRRYGYTF.

This sequence joins TRBV7-9 and TRBJ2-6; D is undetermined. V was pared by 5 bases and J by 2 bases, with 10 bases between. CDR1 and CDR2 (germline): SEHNR, FQNEAQ (reference sequence). The CDR3 runs 15 residues. The CDR3 is CASSPRFAGANVLTF. CDR3 DNA sequence: TGTGCCAGCAGCCCGCGGTTCGCTGGGGCCAACGTCCTGACTTTC.

The chain carries TRBV30 and TRBJ2-1, with D unresolved. The CDR3 length is 14 residues. Germline V gene lookup returns CDR1 GTSNPN and CDR2 SVGIG (reference sequence). V was clipped by 4 bases and J by 3 bases, with 13 bases between them. As DNA, the CDR3 is TGTGCCTGGACCCCAATGCGGCTCTACAATGAGCAGTTCTTC. This sequence encodes CAWTPMRLYNEQFF.

This clone was counted a single time. This chain links TRBV28 with TRBJ1-2; TRBD1 matches 10 bases. Losses at the gene ends were 4 bases for V and 6 bases for J; bases not matched to a gene: 8. CDR3 length: 15 amino acids. CDR1 and CDR2 from the germline V gene are MDHEN and SYDVKM. CDR3 in amino acids: CASSYKTGGEDGYTF. The CDR3 DNA is TGTGCCAGCAGTTATAAGACAGGGGGCGAAGATGGCTACACCTTC.

The gene calls are TRBV7-2 and TRBJ1-6; 10 bases align to TRBD1. The CDR3 is 16 residues long. V was clipped by 2 bases and J by 9 bases; unmatched bases: 7. The germline gives CDR1 SGHTA, CDR2 FQGNSA. The CDR3 DNA follows: TGTGCCAGCAGCTTATACCGGGACAGGGGAGGTTCACCCCTCCACTTT. Its translation: CASSLYRDRGGSPLHF.

This clone was observed a single time. This chain joins TRBV19 and TRBJ2-4; D may be TRBD2 (5 bases). The CDR3 is made up of 18 amino acids. Germline V CDR1 and CDR2: LNHDA, SQIVND (reference sequence). V lost 0 bases, J lost 2 bases, and 17 bases lay in between. The DNA for the CDR3 is TGTGCCAGTAGTATAGATTCATCCGTTAGAGGGACCAAAAACATTCAGTACTTC. Its translation: CASSIDSSVRGTKNIQYF.

The chain recombines TRBV28 with TRBJ2-7; a possible D gene is TRBD1 (5 bases). The CDR3 contains 16 residues. V was trimmed by 5 bases and J by 0 bases, leaving 17 bases between them. The germline V gene encodes CDR1 MDHEN and CDR2 SYDVKM. The CDR3 spells CASSPANRIISYEQYF. CDR3 in DNA: TGTGCCAGCAGTCCAGCCAACAGGATTATCTCCTACGAGCAGTACTTC.

The rearrangement links TRBV28 to TRBJ1-2; maybe TRBD1 (6 bases). CDR3 size: 14 residues. Germline V gives CDR1 MDHEN, CDR2 SYDVKM. With 7 bases removed from V and 4 bases from J, the gap between germline ends came to 16 bases. The CDR3 loop is CASIPGDTSYGYTF. In DNA form, the CDR3 reads TGTGCCAGCATCCCCGGGGACACTAGCTATGGCTACACCTTC.

This clone was counted once. The J gene is TRBJ2-1, the V gene TRBV4-1, with 10 bases matching TRBD2. From germline, CDR1 is MGHRA and CDR2 YSYEKL. The CDR3 has 17 amino acids. The junction had 18 bases not matched to a gene; V was cut back by 0 bases and J by 16 bases. CDR3 DNA sequence: TGCGCCAGCAGCCAAGATATATACGGACTAGCGGAGATGAGGAGATTCTTC. It codes for CASSQDIYGLAEMRRFF.

The rearrangement uses TRBV29-1 and TRBJ2-3, with 7 bases fitting TRBD2. The CDR3 loop spans 13 amino acids. The trim removed 3 bases at V and 2 bases at J, leaving 2 bases unmatched. CDR1 and CDR2 from the germline V gene are SQVTM and ANQGSEA. The CDR3 sequence: CSVDTSATDTQYF. CDR3 coding DNA: TGCAGCGTTGACACTAGCGCCACAGATACGCAGTATTTT.

CDR3 protein: CASRRTGVGDSYEQYF. The CDR3 region has the DNA TGTGCCAGTAGGAGGACAGGGGTCGGGGACTCCTACGAGCAGTACTTC. V is TRBV19 and J is TRBJ2-7, with TRBD1 matching 9 bases. Germline CDR1 and CDR2: LNHDA and SQIVND (reference sequence). The CDR3 runs to 16 residues. V was clipped by 6 bases and J by 0 bases; unmatched bases: 9.

The chain has TRBV11-2 and TRBJ2-2; D remains ambiguous. V gave up 5 bases and J gave up 4 bases, with 11 bases separating them. The CDR3 has 14 residues. Germline-derived CDR1 and CDR2 are SGHAT and FQNNGV. CDR3 DNA: TGTGCCAGCAGCCCCCATAGTCTCACCGGGGAGCTGTTTTTT. It specifies CASSPHSLTGELFF.

This chain uses TRBV28 with TRBJ2-4; D remains ambiguous. Germline V CDR1 and CDR2: MDHEN, SYDVKM. The CDR3 length is 16 residues. V lost 5 bases and J lost 3, with 17 bases in between. CDR3 residues: CASSPPLAERKNIQYF. CDR3 DNA: TGTGCCAGCAGTCCCCCACTGGCGGAACGCAAAAACATTCAGTACTTC. The whole variable domain, filled in from reference TRBV28 and TRBJ2-4, reads DVKVTQSSRYLVKRTGEKVFLECVQDMDHENMFWYRQDPGLGLRLIYFSYDVKMKEKGDIPEGYSVSREKKERFSLILESASTNQTSMYLCASSPPLAERKNIQYFGAGTRLSVL.

Worth noting for this clone: The germline gene is not matched at one end of the junction; a read error may be the cause. V and J are TRBV7-9 and TRBJ1-1; no definite D call. This CDR3 comprises 10 residues. In germline, CDR1 is SEHNR, CDR2 FQNEAQ (reference sequence). This chain's CDR3 is CASSLARVDF. CDR3 DNA sequence: TGTGCCAGCAGCTTAGCGCGCGTCGACTTT.

CDR3 coding DNA: TGCGCCAGCAGCTTGTTAGGTTTGGAGGAGGCTTTCTTT. The encoded protein is CASSLLGLEEAFF. The V call is TRBV5-1, the J call TRBJ1-1; no clear D gene. V was cut by 1 base and J by 11 bases, with 15 bases left in between. Germline V gene data show CDR1 as SGHRS and CDR2 as YFSETQ. This CDR3 comprises 13 residues.

This chain connects TRBV5-1 to TRBJ2-6; tentative D call: TRBD2 (5 bases). Trimming pared 7 bases from V and 2 bases from J, leaving 10 bases between. The CDR3 spans 14 residues. Germline V gives CDR1 SGHRS, CDR2 YFSETQ. This CDR3 is CASRPGTGANVLTF. CDR3 sequence (DNA): TGCGCCAGCCGCCCGGGGACTGGGGCCAACGTCCTGACTTTC.